This entry lists 23 T cell receptor beta chains sequenced from one sample in a study of T-cell memory formation after mild COVID-19. TCRdb reanalysed the 5' RACE reads using MiXCR and keeps one entry per CDR3 protein. Of about 560,000 distinct CDR3 sequences in the sample, 20% to 25% were seen once. Material for sequencing was PBMCs or a T cell subset sorted from them (not recorded which). The receptors derive from an adult woman who had mild COVID-19 (a few samples of this study predate the infection). Cell type and time point are not known.

This clonotype came up a few times. DNA of the CDR3: TGTGCCAGCAGCAGACGACCGGGACTAGCGGGAGAGGAGACCCAGTACTTC. Protein product: CASSRRPGLAGEETQYF. This rearrangement joins TRBV9 to TRBJ2-5; TRBD2 matches at 14 bases. This CDR3 has 17 residues. Germline V gene data show CDR1 as SGDLS and CDR2 as YYNGEE. Trimming took 4 bases from V and 5 from J; bases not matched to a gene: 10.

The chain employs TRBV5-5 and TRBJ1-2, with 7 positions matching TRBD1. Losses at the gene ends were 4 bases for V and 5 bases for J; bases not matched to a gene: 11. Per the germline V gene, CDR1 is SGHKS and CDR2 is YYEKEE (reference sequence). This CDR3 region has 15 residues. In DNA, the CDR3 is TGTGCCAGCAGCCCGGGACAGACGGGGGGGTATGGCTACACCTTC. Protein product: CASSPGQTGGYGYTF.

This clonotype was counted between two and nine times. The chain recombines TRBV24-1 with TRBJ1-1; D unresolved. This CDR3 is 13 amino acids long. The ends were cut back, 4 bases at V and 0 bases at J, with 5 bases in the middle. In germline, CDR1 is KGHDR, CDR2 SFDVKD. This CDR3 reads CATSDSMNTEAFF. In DNA form, the CDR3 reads TGTGCCACCAGTGACAGCATGAACACTGAAGCTTTCTTT.

DNA of the CDR3: TGTGCCAGCAGTCCGGTAGCGGGGTTGGACAATGAGCAGTTCTTC. It yields the protein CASSPVAGLDNEQFF. The chain combines TRBV6-5 with TRBJ2-1; 8 bases map to TRBD2. The CDR3 is 15 amino acids. Germline V gene sequence: CDR1 MNHEY, CDR2 SVGAGI. V shed 5 bases, J shed 5 bases, and the junction held 8 bases outside the gene matches.

The chain is built from TRBV25-1 and TRBJ2-2, with D perhaps given as TRBD1 or TRBD2 (5 bases each). The CDR3 runs 15 residues. The germline gives CDR1 MGHDK, CDR2 SYGVNS. V lost 4 bases, J lost 5 bases, and 14 bases lay in between. The CDR3 DNA is TGTGCCAGCAGTGCTCCGGGACCCCGGACCGGGGAGCTGTTTTTT. It is translated as CASSAPGPRTGELFF.

The J gene is TRBJ1-1, the V gene TRBV20-1; D might be TRBD1 (6 bases). The germline V and J ends were trimmed by 0 bases and 4 bases, with 12 bases remaining between them. This CDR3 has 14 residues. Looked up from germline, CDR1 is DFQATT and CDR2 is SNEGSKA (reference sequence). The CDR3 nucleotides read TGCAGTGCTAGAGATGCAGGAGGGGGCACTGAAGCTTTCTTT. Translating gives CSARDAGGGTEAFF.

The table lists this clonotype with a few counts. This chain uses TRBV5-5 with TRBJ1-2, with D maybe TRBD1 (5 bases). This CDR3 has 14 residues. The V gene's germline CDR1 is SGHKS and CDR2 YYEKEE (reference sequence). Trimming removed 4 bases from V and 2 bases from J, with 12 bases in between. Written as DNA, the CDR3 is TGTGCCAGCAGCCCCGACGGGGGAAACTATGGCTACACCTTC. This sequence encodes CASSPDGGNYGYTF. The full variable domain, completed using reference TRBV5-5 and TRBJ1-2, is DAGVTQSPTHLIKTRGQQVTLRCSPISGHKSVSWYQQVLGQGPQFIFQYYEKEERGRGNFPDRFSARQFPNYSSELNVNALLLGDSALYLCASSPDGGNYGYTFGSGTRLTVV.

V and J are TRBV7-9 and TRBJ2-2; TRBD2 agrees at 7 bases. The ends lost 7 bases at V and 5 bases at J; junction bases unmatched: 1. Germline V gives CDR1 SEHNR, CDR2 FQNEAQ (reference sequence). This CDR3 is 12 amino acids long. CDR3 in amino acids: CASKGGTGELFF. The DNA for the CDR3 is TGTGCCAGCAAGGGAGGGACCGGGGAGCTGTTTTTT.

V gene TRBV7-3 combines with J gene TRBJ2-7; 11 nucleotides line up with TRBD2. Germline V gives CDR1 SGHTA, CDR2 FQGTGA. The CDR3 is made up of 17 amino acids. With 2 bases clipped from V and 6 bases from J, the junction kept 12 bases outside the gene matches. The CDR3 region is CASSLRPRVAGGGEQYF. CDR3 bases: TGTGCCAGCAGCTTACGCCCCCGGGTAGCGGGAGGGGGCGAGCAGTACTTC.

The V and J genes are TRBV4-1 and TRBJ1-5; D is perhaps TRBD1 (5 bases). Germline V gives CDR1 MGHRA, CDR2 YSYEKL. V was clipped by 0 bases and J by 2 bases, with 14 bases between them. This CDR3 is 17 amino acids long. CDR3 coding DNA: TGCGCCAGCAGCCAAGATTTTGGGACCAGGGGCAATCAGCCCCAGCATTTT. Amino acids: CASSQDFGTRGNQPQHF.

This clonotype was found a few times. The J gene is TRBJ2-6, the V gene TRBV10-3; TRBD1 might be the D (6 bases). Trimming removed 2 bases from V and 6 bases from J, with 17 bases in between. Per germline, CDR1 ENHRY and CDR2 SYGVKD. CDR3 length: 17 amino acids. The CDR3 coding sequence is TGTGCCATCAGTGAGCCCCCTGGACAGACGGAGGCCAACGTCCTGACTTTC. Translation: CAISEPPGQTEANVLTF.

This clonotype has just a few counts. V gene TRBV6-2 or TRBV6-3 combines with J gene TRBJ1-2, with a weak D call TRBD1 (6 bases). Germline CDR1 reads MNHEY; CDR2 reads SVGEGT. This CDR3 spans 13 amino acids. Trimming shortened V by 6 bases and J by 7 bases, and 15 bases separated the two germline ends. DNA for the CDR3: TGTGCCAGCAGCCTTACAGGGAATAGTGGCTACACCTTC. This translates into CASSLTGNSGYTF.

This clonotype was detected only a few times. The V call is TRBV11-2, the J call TRBJ1-1, with a weak D call TRBD1 (5 bases). V lost 5 bases and J lost 13, with 26 bases in between. CDR3 size: 15 residues. Looked up from germline, CDR1 is SGHAT and CDR2 is FQNNGV. The CDR3 loop reads CASSLSRGRGMIGFF. In DNA form, the CDR3 reads TGTGCCAGCAGCCTCTCTAGGGGCAGAGGTATGATTGGTTTCTTT.

This clonotype has more than one count but fewer than ten. This rearrangement joins TRBV5-1 to TRBJ2-1; D call uncertain. V gave up 0 bases and J gave up 4 bases, with 8 bases separating them. This CDR3 has 14 amino acids. CDR1 and CDR2 from the germline V gene are SGHRS and YFSETQ. The CDR3 DNA follows: TGCGCCAGCAGCTTGGCCCTTAGGTACAATGAGCAGTTCTTC. Translated, it gives CASSLALRYNEQFF.

This chain links TRBV6-2 or TRBV6-3 with TRBJ2-7; TRBD2 agrees at 7 bases. Germline loops: CDR1 MNHEY, CDR2 SVGEGT. Unmatched junction bases numbered 9, after V lost 7 bases and J lost 3 bases. The CDR3 runs 14 residues. The CDR3 region has the DNA TGTGCCAGCACGCCCAGCGGGGTTTTCTACGAGCAGTACTTC. It is translated as CASTPSGVFYEQYF.

This clonotype was counted between two and nine times. The rearrangement uses TRBV7-9 and TRBJ1-4; D is undetermined. The V gene lost 5 bases and the J gene lost 8 bases, with 12 bases spanning the gap. The CDR3 has 13 amino acids. Looked up from germline, CDR1 is SEHNR and CDR2 is FQNEAQ (reference sequence). This CDR3 is CASSESVGEKLFF. CDR3 DNA sequence: TGTGCCAGCAGCGAATCGGTTGGAGAAAAACTGTTTTTT.

This clonotype occurred a few times. V is TRBV10-3 and J is TRBJ2-5; no definite D call. Trimming pared 3 bases from V and 7 bases from J, leaving 24 bases between. Germline V gives CDR1 ENHRY, CDR2 SYGVKD. The CDR3 runs 17 residues. The CDR3 DNA reads TGTGCCATCAGTGACCTTACCCTGACCTTGCTGCCAGGGACCCAGTACTTC. Translation gives CAISDLTLTLLPGTQYF.

In this sample, this clonotype turned up a few times. J is TRBJ2-1 and V is TRBV6-6, with TRBD1 matching 9 bases. J lost 11 bases, V lost 6 bases, and 14 bases had no gene match. Germline lookup yields CDR1 MNHNY and CDR2 SVGAGI (reference sequence). This CDR3 has 15 residues. CDR3 region: CASSQTGGSQSKQFF. CDR3 DNA: TGTGCCAGCAGCCAAACAGGGGGCAGCCAAAGCAAGCAGTTCTTC.

This clonotype showed up just a few times. This chain links TRBV3-1 with TRBJ2-3; no firm D call. The germline V gene has CDR1 LGHDT and CDR2 YNNKEL (reference sequence). With 2 bases removed from V and 0 bases from J, the gap between germline ends came to 6 bases. The CDR3 extends over 14 amino acids. Written as DNA, the CDR3 is TGTGCCAGCAGCCAATACACTAGCACAGATACGCAGTATTTT. Protein sequence: CASSQYTSTDTQYF.

This clonotype was observed a handful of times. V usage is TRBV6-5 and J usage is TRBJ2-3; 8 positions match TRBD2. The length of the CDR3 is 15 residues. Trimming at V came to 8 bases and at J to 4 bases, leaving 11 bases not matched to a gene. Germline V gene sequence: CDR1 MNHEY, CDR2 SVGAGI. The CDR3 nucleotides read TGTGCCAGCTCCTACCTGAACGGGGGGGCAGATACGCAGTATTTT. It translates to CASSYLNGGADTQYF.

This clonotype was counted between two and nine times. V gene TRBV3-1 combines with J gene TRBJ2-3; 9 bases agree with TRBD1. Losses at the gene ends were 3 bases for V and 4 bases for J; bases not matched to a gene: 11. Germline CDR1 is LGHDT and CDR2 is YNNKEL (reference sequence). This CDR3 is built from 17 residues. CDR3 sequence: CASSQDWVQGASDTQYF. DNA of the CDR3: TGTGCCAGCAGCCAGGATTGGGTACAGGGGGCCTCAGATACGCAGTATTTT.

This clonotype was seen only a few times. The chain carries TRBV4-1 and TRBJ2-5, with TRBD2 matching 8 bases. CDR3 length: 15 residues. Trimming cost V 4 bases and J 4 bases; bases outside gene matches: 8. Germline-derived CDR1 and CDR2 are MGHRA and YSYEKL. DNA for the CDR3: TGCGCCAGCAGCCCGTTAGCGGGGAGGGGAGAGACCCAGTACTTC. The encoded protein is CASSPLAGRGETQYF.

The V call is TRBV9, the J call TRBJ1-2; D call uncertain. V was cut by 0 bases and J by 0 bases, with 12 bases left in between. The CDR3 length is 16 residues. Germline CDR1 reads SGDLS; CDR2 reads YYNGEE. CDR3 in amino acids: CASSVEGSAANYGYTF. In DNA, the CDR3 is TGTGCCAGCAGCGTAGAGGGTTCAGCGGCTAACTATGGCTACACCTTC.